This T cell receptor beta chain was sequenced for a study of cytomegalovirus exposure and HLA in healthy donors. General study findings and limits: CMV antigen specificity was confirmed in vitro for a few CMV-associated chains. Productive rates of about 90% or about 30% were seen for most TCR beta V segments in an earlier analysis. Serostatus for CMV was the only available immune exposure information. Another analysis was done later, and it associated roughly 15,000 TCR beta sequences with HLA alleles at 0.05 false discovery rate.

Notes on this clone: Antigen unknown.

Primers for the PCR totalled 60 Vbeta and 13 Jbeta. The data were produced by immunoSEQ multiplex PCR, yet TCRdb's version contains in-frame clones alone and is incomplete. The listing records around 210,000 clones. The germline V and J ends were trimmed by 2 bases and 0 bases, with 11 bases remaining between them. Germline V gene lookup returns CDR1 SGHRS and CDR2 YFSETQ. The CDR3 is 15 residues long. Sequencing was performed on PBMCs. The TCR originated in a girl aged 2-10 years in good health and CMV-seropositive. V usage is TRBV5-1 and J usage is TRBJ1-1, with D perhaps TRBD1 (5 bases). In nucleotides, the CDR3 is TGCGCCAGCAGCTTTGGGGCAGGAATGAACACTGAAGCTTTCTTT. Its protein is CASSFGAGMNTEAFF.